These T cell receptor beta chains were read from a single sample in a study of regulatory T cells in long-lasting Graves disease. MiXCR was run by TCRdb on the multiplex PCR reads, yielding one entry per CDR3 protein. The table shows 300,000 to 500,000 distinct CDR3 sequences, with less than 25% occurring only once. The specimen was peripheral blood mononuclear cells (PBMCs), collected when the disease was refractory, from a patient treated with antithyroid drugs. These receptors originate from a female donor with Graves disease. Both conserved end residues are part of each CDR3. The order of the fields is V gene, clone size, J gene, D gene, CDR3 protein, CDR3 DNA. A D gene is named only where the DNA matches it firmly. Where a row states a size, it is once, few, many or the class of an expanded clone; other rows omit it.

v_gene: TRBV19
abundance: .
j_gene: TRBJ1-2
d_gene: .
CDR3aa: CASSIERTGSYGYTF
CDR3nt: TGTGCCAGTAGTATAGAAAGGACGGGGAGCTATGGCTACACCTTC

v_gene: TRBV18
abundance: few
j_gene: TRBJ2-7
d_gene: .
CDR3aa: CASSLTGPGEQYF
CDR3nt: TGTGCCAGCTCACTAACGGGACCTGGCGAGCAGTACTTC

v_gene: TRBV6-1
abundance: .
j_gene: TRBJ1-5
d_gene: .
CDR3aa: CASSEVSWGHEGNQPQHF
CDR3nt: TGTGCCAGCAGTGAAGTGAGCTGGGGTCACGAGGGCAATCAGCCCCAGCATTTT

v_gene: TRBV7-2
abundance: .
j_gene: TRBJ2-2
d_gene: TRBD2
CDR3aa: CASSLVAGGPGELFF
CDR3nt: TGTGCCAGCAGCTTAGTAGCGGGAGGACCCGGGGAGCTGTTTTTT

v_gene: TRBV5-5
abundance: .
j_gene: TRBJ1-5
d_gene: .
CDR3aa: CASSLDIYSNQPQHF
CDR3nt: TGTGCCAGCAGCTTGGACATCTATAGCAATCAGCCCCAGCATTTT

v_gene: TRBV5-5
abundance: .
j_gene: TRBJ2-3
d_gene: .
CDR3aa: CASFVSARTDTQYF
CDR3nt: TGTGCCAGCTTCGTCTCAGCACGCACAGATACGCAGTATTTT

v_gene: TRBV12-3/TRBV12-4
abundance: many
j_gene: TRBJ1-4
d_gene: .
CDR3aa: CASSLPRNEKLFF
CDR3nt: TGTGCCAGCAGTTTACCAAGAAATGAAAAACTGTTTTTT

v_gene: TRBV7-9
abundance: .
j_gene: TRBJ2-2
d_gene: TRBD1
CDR3aa: CASSPFIAHRGDTGELFF
CDR3nt: TGTGCCAGCAGCCCTTTCATCGCCCACAGGGGAGACACCGGGGAGCTGTTTTTT

v_gene: TRBV20-1
abundance: few
j_gene: TRBJ1-5
d_gene: .
CDR3aa: CSARDFQVPPPGPQHF
CDR3nt: TGCAGTGCTAGAGATTTCCAAGTCCCCCCGCCCGGGCCCCAGCATTTT

v_gene: TRBV7-3
abundance: .
j_gene: TRBJ2-2
d_gene: .
CDR3aa: CASSPLGGELFF
CDR3nt: TGTGCCAGCAGCCCCTTGGGCGGGGAGCTGTTTTTT

v_gene: TRBV5-5
abundance: many
j_gene: TRBJ2-5
d_gene: .
CDR3aa: CASSLVSPPETQYF
CDR3nt: TGTGCCAGCAGCTTGGTCTCCCCCCCCGAGACCCAGTACTTC

v_gene: TRBV3-1
abundance: few
j_gene: TRBJ2-5
d_gene: TRBD2
CDR3aa: CASSQDEGGETQYF
CDR3nt: TGTGCCAGCAGCCAAGACGAGGGAGGGGAGACCCAGTACTTC

v_gene: TRBV2
abundance: many
j_gene: TRBJ2-7
d_gene: .
CDR3aa: CASITSTRGTYEQYF
CDR3nt: TGTGCCAGCATCACTAGTACGAGGGGGACCTACGAGCAGTACTTC

v_gene: TRBV19
abundance: .
j_gene: TRBJ1-1
d_gene: .
CDR3aa: CASSKALNTEAFF
CDR3nt: TGTGCCAGTAGTAAAGCATTGAACACTGAAGCTTTCTTT

v_gene: TRBV20-1
abundance: .
j_gene: TRBJ2-3
d_gene: TRBD2
CDR3aa: CSGSPPTSGSGDTQYF
CDR3nt: TGCAGTGGCTCACCACCGACTAGCGGGAGTGGGGATACGCAGTATTTT

v_gene: TRBV13
abundance: few
j_gene: TRBJ2-5
d_gene: TRBD2
CDR3aa: CASSLVSGTSRKETQYF
CDR3nt: TGTGCCAGCAGCTTAGTATCAGGGACTAGCCGAAAGGAGACCCAGTACTTC

v_gene: TRBV4-1
abundance: few
j_gene: TRBJ1-6
d_gene: .
CDR3aa: CASSQDRGYYNSPLHF
CDR3nt: TGCGCCAGCAGCCAAGATCGGGGGTATTATAATTCACCCCTCCACTTT

v_gene: TRBV20-1
abundance: few
j_gene: TRBJ2-6
d_gene: .
CDR3aa: CSASRGTAGANVLTF
CDR3nt: TGCAGTGCTAGCCGGGGAACTGCTGGGGCCAACGTCCTGACTTTC

v_gene: TRBV28
abundance: many
j_gene: TRBJ2-5
d_gene: .
CDR3aa: CAISGAFLEETQYF
CDR3nt: TGTGCCATCTCGGGGGCCTTCTTAGAAGAGACCCAGTACTTC

v_gene: TRBV28
abundance: many
j_gene: TRBJ2-5
d_gene: TRBD1
CDR3aa: CASRDRGDYLRRGETQYF
CDR3nt: TGTGCCAGCCGGGACAGGGGCGATTACTTAAGGAGGGGGGAGACCCAGTACTTC

v_gene: TRBV5-1
abundance: once
j_gene: TRBJ1-5
d_gene: .
CDR3aa: CASSLGQGMQPQHF
CDR3nt: TGCGCCAGCAGCTTGGGGCAGGGGATGCAGCCCCAGCATTTT

v_gene: TRBV28
abundance: few
j_gene: TRBJ2-2
d_gene: .
CDR3aa: CASDRDTNTGELFF
CDR3nt: TGTGCCAGTGACCGGGACACAAACACCGGGGAGCTGTTTTTT

v_gene: TRBV28
abundance: many
j_gene: TRBJ2-7
d_gene: .
CDR3aa: CASSPTAPSYFSYEQYF
CDR3nt: TGTGCCAGCAGTCCGACAGCACCATCATACTTCTCCTACGAGCAGTACTTC

v_gene: TRBV19
abundance: .
j_gene: TRBJ2-2
d_gene: TRBD2
CDR3aa: CASSVTSAGELFF
CDR3nt: TGTGCCAGTAGTGTGACTAGCGCCGGGGAGCTGTTTTTT

v_gene: TRBV5-4
abundance: .
j_gene: TRBJ2-7
d_gene: TRBD1
CDR3aa: CASSSGQGLFEQYF
CDR3nt: TGTGCCAGCAGCTCGGGACAGGGTTTGTTCGAGCAGTACTTC

v_gene: TRBV29-1
abundance: .
j_gene: TRBJ2-6
d_gene: TRBD2
CDR3aa: CSVGLAGISGANVLTF
CDR3nt: TGCAGCGTTGGACTAGCGGGAATCTCTGGGGCCAACGTCCTGACTTTC

v_gene: TRBV6-8
abundance: many
j_gene: TRBJ2-7
d_gene: .
CDR3aa: CASSYSRVFLRTYEQYF
CDR3nt: TGTGCCAGCAGTTACTCGAGGGTTTTTCTCAGAACGTACGAGCAGTACTTC

v_gene: TRBV11-2
abundance: few
j_gene: TRBJ2-2
d_gene: TRBD2
CDR3aa: CASSLGIGLAGIDTGELFF
CDR3nt: TGTGCCAGCAGCTTAGGAATCGGGCTAGCGGGAATTGATACCGGGGAGCTGTTTTTT

v_gene: TRBV10-3
abundance: .
j_gene: TRBJ2-7
d_gene: .
CDR3aa: CAISGSLSYEQYF
CDR3nt: TGTGCCATCAGTGGCAGTCTCTCCTACGAGCAGTACTTC

v_gene: TRBV28
abundance: .
j_gene: TRBJ2-2
d_gene: TRBD1
CDR3aa: CASSATGAGELFF
CDR3nt: TGTGCCAGCAGCGCTACAGGGGCCGGGGAGCTGTTTTTT

v_gene: TRBV7-2
abundance: few
j_gene: TRBJ2-7
d_gene: TRBD1
CDR3aa: CASSFGKTGGEQYF
CDR3nt: TGTGCCAGCAGCTTCGGAAAGACAGGGGGAGAGCAGTACTTC

v_gene: TRBV5-1
abundance: many
j_gene: TRBJ2-2
d_gene: .
CDR3aa: CASSYKPVTGPNTGELFF
CDR3nt: TGCGCCAGCAGCTACAAACCAGTGACAGGTCCAAACACCGGGGAGCTGTTTTTT

v_gene: TRBV20-1
abundance: .
j_gene: TRBJ1-2
d_gene: TRBD1
CDR3aa: CSAKTGVTYGYTF
CDR3nt: TGCAGTGCCAAGACAGGGGTAACCTATGGCTACACCTTC

v_gene: TRBV20-1
abundance: .
j_gene: TRBJ2-7
d_gene: .
CDR3aa: CSARDSLGQDFYEQYF
CDR3nt: TGCAGTGCTAGAGACTCGCTCGGGCAGGATTTTTACGAGCAGTACTTC

v_gene: TRBV19
abundance: once
j_gene: TRBJ2-7
d_gene: .
CDR3aa: CASMRPSSHEQYF
CDR3nt: TGTGCCAGTATGCGGCCCTCGTCCCACGAGCAGTACTTC

v_gene: TRBV27
abundance: .
j_gene: TRBJ2-1
d_gene: .
CDR3aa: CASSPLGSSEHEQFF
CDR3nt: TGTGCCAGCAGTCCCCTTGGAAGTAGTGAGCATGAGCAGTTCTTC

v_gene: TRBV28
abundance: many
j_gene: TRBJ2-7
d_gene: .
CDR3aa: CASSLPPQAYEQYF
CDR3nt: TGTGCCAGCAGTTTACCACCTCAGGCCTACGAGCAGTACTTC

v_gene: TRBV11-2
abundance: many
j_gene: TRBJ2-5
d_gene: TRBD2
CDR3aa: CASSMGTSGAQETQYF
CDR3nt: TGTGCCAGCAGCATGGGGACTAGCGGGGCCCAAGAGACCCAGTACTTC

v_gene: TRBV12-5
abundance: few
j_gene: TRBJ1-1
d_gene: .
CDR3aa: CASGLAQVANTEAFF
CDR3nt: TGTGCTAGTGGTTTGGCACAGGTGGCCAACACTGAAGCTTTCTTT

v_gene: TRBV18
abundance: .
j_gene: TRBJ1-1
d_gene: .
CDR3aa: CASSPGGNAFF
CDR3nt: TGTGCCAGCTCACCAGGGGGTAACGCTTTCTTT

v_gene: TRBV15
abundance: many
j_gene: TRBJ1-1
d_gene: .
CDR3aa: CATSRVGGSRAEAFF
CDR3nt: TGTGCCACCAGCAGAGTAGGGGGGAGTAGGGCTGAAGCTTTCTTT

v_gene: TRBV3-1
abundance: .
j_gene: TRBJ2-2
d_gene: .
CDR3aa: CASSRAIETGELFF
CDR3nt: TGTGCCAGCAGCCGGGCGATAGAAACCGGGGAGCTGTTTTTT

v_gene: TRBV27
abundance: .
j_gene: TRBJ2-2
d_gene: .
CDR3aa: CASSLNGAGELFF
CDR3nt: TGTGCCAGCAGTTTAAACGGGGCCGGGGAGCTGTTTTTT

v_gene: TRBV19
abundance: once
j_gene: TRBJ1-5
d_gene: .
CDR3aa: CASDARGDQPQHF
CDR3nt: TGTGCCAGTGATGCCAGGGGCGATCAGCCCCAGCATTTT

v_gene: TRBV4-1
abundance: few
j_gene: TRBJ2-2
d_gene: .
CDR3aa: CASSPPPGELFF
CDR3nt: TGCGCCAGCAGTCCCCCGCCCGGGGAGCTGTTTTTT

v_gene: TRBV7-2
abundance: .
j_gene: TRBJ1-5
d_gene: .
CDR3aa: CASSLGHPGVKQPQHF
CDR3nt: TGTGCCAGCAGCTTAGGCCACCCAGGGGTCAAACAGCCCCAGCATTTT

v_gene: TRBV29-1
abundance: many
j_gene: TRBJ1-4
d_gene: .
CDR3aa: CSAGQSGNEKLFF
CDR3nt: TGCAGCGCCGGCCAATCGGGGAATGAAAAACTGTTTTTT

v_gene: TRBV7-8
abundance: few
j_gene: TRBJ2-5
d_gene: .
CDR3aa: CASSPPRAGKETQYF
CDR3nt: TGTGCCAGCAGCCCCCCCAGAGCGGGTAAAGAGACCCAGTACTTC

v_gene: TRBV12-3/TRBV12-4
abundance: .
j_gene: TRBJ1-3
d_gene: .
CDR3aa: CASSLTGISGNTIYF
CDR3nt: TGTGCCAGCAGTTTAACAGGCATATCTGGAAACACCATATATTTT

v_gene: TRBV4-3
abundance: .
j_gene: TRBJ2-2
d_gene: TRBD1
CDR3aa: CASSQLFGTGLVGELFF
CDR3nt: TGCGCCAGCAGCCAACTATTCGGGACAGGGCTTGTCGGGGAGCTGTTTTTT

v_gene: TRBV27
abundance: .
j_gene: TRBJ2-7
d_gene: .
CDR3aa: CASRLGLEQYF
CDR3nt: TGTGCCAGCAGGTTAGGGCTCGAGCAGTACTTC

v_gene: TRBV3-1
abundance: many
j_gene: TRBJ2-2
d_gene: .
CDR3aa: CATATHSGELFF
CDR3nt: TGTGCCACCGCCACGCACTCCGGGGAGCTGTTTTTT

v_gene: TRBV7-2
abundance: .
j_gene: TRBJ2-3
d_gene: .
CDR3aa: CASSYLRYDTQYF
CDR3nt: TGTGCCAGCAGCTACCTTCGCTACGATACGCAGTATTTT

v_gene: TRBV28
abundance: many
j_gene: TRBJ2-5
d_gene: TRBD2
CDR3aa: CASKQWASGVQETQYF
CDR3nt: TGTGCCAGCAAGCAATGGGCTAGCGGGGTACAAGAGACCCAGTACTTC

v_gene: TRBV7-7
abundance: .
j_gene: TRBJ2-2
d_gene: .
CDR3aa: CASSRTVNTGELFF
CDR3nt: TGTGCTAGCAGCCGGACAGTTAACACCGGGGAGCTGTTTTTT